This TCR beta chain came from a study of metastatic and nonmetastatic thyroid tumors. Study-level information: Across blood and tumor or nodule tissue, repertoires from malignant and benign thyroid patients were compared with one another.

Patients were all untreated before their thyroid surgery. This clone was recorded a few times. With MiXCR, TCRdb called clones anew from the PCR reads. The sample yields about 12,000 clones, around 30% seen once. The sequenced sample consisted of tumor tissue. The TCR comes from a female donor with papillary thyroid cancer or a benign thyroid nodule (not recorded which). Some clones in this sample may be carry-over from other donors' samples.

In nucleotides, the CDR3 is TGTGCCAGCAGCTTCGGCTTGGGGCCGAACACTGAAGCTTTCTTT. This gives the protein CASSFGLGPNTEAFF. The chain links TRBV7-2 to TRBJ1-1, with a tentative D call TRBD1 (5 bases). Per the germline V gene, CDR1 is SGHTA and CDR2 is FQGNSA. V lost 3 bases and J lost 1, with 12 bases in between. The CDR3 consists of 15 residues. The variable domain in full, completed from reference TRBV7-2 and TRBJ1-1, reads GAGVSQSPSNKVTEKGKDVELRCDPISGHTALYWYRQSLGQGLEFLIYFQGNSAPDKSGLPSDRFSAERTGGSVSTLTIQRTQQEDSAVYLCASSFGLGPNTEAFFGQGTRLTVV.